The T cell receptor beta chain under discussion was sequenced for a study of response to subunit inactivated influenza vaccine listed by TCRdb under 2018. The study in broad terms: Deep quantitative T cell receptor repertoire profiling was used in the study to track responses to a trivalent subunit inactivated influenza vaccine.

For CDR1 and CDR2, the germline V gene (reference sequence) lists DFQATT and SNEGSKA. The CDR3, cysteine through phenylalanine, is 15 amino acids long. Just the 45-base CDR3 DNA is kept, in frame starting at base 1. Unmatched junction bases come to 9, with V trimmed by 3 bases and J by 3 bases. Here is what the overall study found, with its caveats: According to the authors, only a limited number of new T cells may be recruited by each seasonal influenza vaccination.

In the case of this clonotype: There is no known antigen for this receptor. One base away there is no much larger clone; base qualities are not given.

Libraries came from RT-PCR. Instrument used: Illumina HiSeq 2500. TCRdb ran its own pipeline on the public reads, namely fastp trimming at Q25 and MiXCR clone calling, and kept in-frame beta chains. One record per CDR3 amino acid sequence lists the most common genes and DNA. Counted in this sample were roughly 790,000 distinct CDR3 sequences; approximately 22% of them appeared once. The ten most abundant clones make up about 9.4% of the sample. The input for sequencing was PBMCs from blood, taken more than 4 days after vaccination. The clonotype originates from a man between 50 and 59 years old who received an inactivated influenza vaccine. Donor details come from another sample of the same person, matched by shared clones. The receptor chain draws on TRBV20-1 and TRBJ1-2, and 8 junctional nucleotides match TRBD1. The CDR3 is CSASEFQGADYGYTF. The nucleotides are TGCAGTGCTAGCGAATTCCAGGGGGCCGACTATGGCTACACCTTC.